Described below is a single T cell receptor (beta chain) sequence and its context. Per the germline V gene, CDR1 is MDHEN and CDR2 is SYDVKM. This CDR3 region has 13 residues. The V gene lost 6 bases and the J gene lost 0 bases, with 8 bases spanning the gap. This sample is drawn from a study of blood T cell repertoires in COVID-19. Measured with immunoSEQ multiplex PCR; TCRdb has only the in-frame clones, and not every one. The profile shows approximately 450,000 clones, approximately 90% of them singletons. In assigning cohorts, the study relied on participant-reported clinical history. The TCR comes from a young woman with acute COVID-19. This sequence joins TRBV28 and TRBJ1-1; D uncertain. Sequencing input: PBMCs or T cells enriched from blood (not recorded which). This CDR3 is CASSRRMNTEAFF. In DNA, the CDR3 is TGTGCCAGCAGCCGGCGGATGAACACTGAAGCTTTCTTT.